This T cell receptor (beta chain) was sequenced in a study of STAT5B mutations in CD4+ large granular lymphocyte leukemia. Whole-study results and caveats: Without putative leukemic clones, patient CD4-sorted repertoires remained more clonal than healthy CD4+ repertoires. 8/27 top patient clones versus 2/35 control clones were TRBV06-family.

Turning to this clone: Its antigen remains unknown.

The data were produced by immunoSEQ multiplex PCR, yet TCRdb's version contains in-frame clones alone and is incomplete. Of under 40,000 clones listed, nearly 80% were seen once; the top ten hold about 2.5%. Control samples were healthy donors' buffy coats. V lost 2 bases and J 7 bases, leaving 9 bases between the germline ends. The V gene's germline CDR1 is MDHEN and CDR2 SYDVKM. The CDR3 has 14 amino acids. The gene calls are TRBV28 and TRBJ1-6; D is unclear. This sequence originates from a human donor in good health. The sequencing input was CD4+ T cells from blood buffy coats. For the CDR3, the DNA is TGTGCCAGCAGTTTAGCCGAGCTAAATTCACCCCTCCACTTT. It encodes CASSLAELNSPLHF.